These 22 T cell receptor beta chains were sequenced from one sample in a study of blood T cell repertoires in COVID-19. Produced via immunoSEQ multiplex PCR; TCRdb's table is partial and in-frame only. The profile covers around 72,000 clones, with approximately 87% appearing a single time and 15% to 20% taken by the ten largest. The sequencing sample was made of peripheral blood. All receptors derive from an elderly woman with acute or convalescent COVID-19.

The V call is TRBV11-1, the J call TRBJ2-2, with D perhaps TRBD1 (6 bases). The length of the CDR3 is 15 residues. The V gene's germline CDR1 is SGHAT and CDR2 FQDESV (reference sequence). V lost 3 bases and J 7 bases, leaving 15 bases between the germline ends. The CDR3, as DNA: TGTGCCAGCAGCTTCCGACCAGGGGTAGGCGGGGAGCTGTTTTTT. This codes for CASSFRPGVGGELFF. Based on the CDR3 plus reference TRBV11-1 and TRBJ2-2, the full variable domain is EAEVAQSPRYKITEKSQAVAFWCDPISGHATLYWYRQILGQGPELLVQFQDESVVDDSQLPKDRFSAERLKGVDSTLKIQPAELGDSAMYLCASSFRPGVGGELFFGEGSRLTVL.

This clone appeared once. This chain uses TRBV21-1 with TRBJ1-5; the D call TRBD1 from the table was never checked on the DNA. TRBV21-1 is deemed a pseudogene. The CDR3 has 19 amino acids. The DNA of the CDR3 is TGTGCCAGCAGCAAAGAAGGAGGACAGGGTAGGCATCACAATCAGCCCCAGCATTTT. Its protein product is CASSKEGGQGRHHNQPQHF.

The chain's CDR3 is CASSPLGASGNEQFF. The CDR3 DNA is TGTGCCAGCTCACCACTTGGGGCTAGCGGCAATGAGCAGTTCTTC. The genes are TRBV18 and TRBJ2-1; 7 bases map to TRBD2. Per germline, CDR1 KGHSH and CDR2 LQKENI. This CDR3 spans 15 amino acids. After removal of 1 base from V and 6 bases from J, the junction contained 6 bases not matched to a gene.

The chain links TRBV11-3 to TRBJ2-7; D remains ambiguous. Germline V CDR1 and CDR2: SGHNT, YENEEA. The V end was cut by 5 bases, the J end by 2 bases, with 7 bases between. There are 12 residues in the CDR3. CDR3 in amino acids: CASSDLAYEQYF. The CDR3 DNA is TGTGCCAGCAGCGACCTAGCCTACGAGCAGTACTTC.

The gene calls are TRBV7-2 and TRBJ2-1; TRBD2 matches at 12 bases. Germline CDR1 SGHTA, CDR2 FQGNSA. The CDR3 runs 15 residues. V was clipped by 6 bases and J by 3 bases; unmatched bases: 3. The CDR3 DNA follows: TGTGCCAGCAGGGGGGGACTAGCGGGCTACAATGAGCAGTTCTTC. Its translation: CASRGGLAGYNEQFF.

The CDR3 DNA is TGTGCCAGCAGCCCGGACAGCCGATTGATATACAATGAGCAGTTCTTC. Residues: CASSPDSRLIYNEQFF. The rearrangement links TRBV14 to TRBJ2-1; D possibly corresponds to TRBD1 (6 bases). The CDR3 runs to 16 residues. Per the germline V gene, CDR1 is SGHDN and CDR2 is FVKESK. V was trimmed by 4 bases and J by 4 bases, leaving 17 bases between them. The whole variable domain, filled in from reference TRBV14 and TRBJ2-1, reads EAGVTQFPSHSVIEKGQTVTLRCDPISGHDNLYWYRRVMGKEIKFLLHFVKESKQDESGMPNNRFLAERTGGTYSTLKVQPAELEDSGVYFCASSPDSRLIYNEQFFGPGTRLTVL.

The V call is TRBV6-5, the J call TRBJ1-5; D is uncertain. Trimming removed 2 bases from V and 9 bases from J, with 11 bases in between. The CDR3 runs 13 residues. In germline, CDR1 is MNHEY, CDR2 SVGAGI. The CDR3 spells CASSYDTFSPQHF. Here the CDR3 DNA reads TGTGCCAGCAGTTACGACACTTTCTCGCCCCAGCATTTT.

The chain is built from TRBV30 and TRBJ1-3; no clear D. The length of the CDR3 is 13 residues. The germline gives CDR1 GTSNPN, CDR2 SVGIG (reference sequence). V lost 0 bases and J lost 7, with 10 bases in between. Here the CDR3 reads CAWSVISRNTIYF. In DNA form, the CDR3 reads TGTGCCTGGAGTGTAATCTCACGGAACACCATATATTTT.

V and J are TRBV7-8 and TRBJ2-7; 8 bases align to TRBD1. Germline assignment: CDR1 SGHVS and CDR2 FQNEAQ. The CDR3 extends over 14 amino acids. V trimming: 5 bases; J trimming: 0 bases; junction bases outside the gene matches: 3. The CDR3 DNA is TGTGCCAGCAGCCTAGACAGGGGCTCCTACGAGCAGTACTTC. Its protein product is CASSLDRGSYEQYF.

V is TRBV2 and J is TRBJ2-7; 10 bases are shared with TRBD2. In germline, CDR1 is SNHLY, CDR2 FYNNEI. J gave up 1 base and V 6 bases, and 6 bases lay outside the gene matches. The CDR3 length is 15 residues. CDR3 sequence: CASSGLAALSYEQYF. The CDR3, as DNA: TGTGCCAGCAGCGGACTAGCGGCCCTTTCCTACGAGCAGTACTTC. Combining the CDR3 with reference TRBV2 and TRBJ2-7 gives the whole variable domain EPEVTQTPSHQVTQMGQEVILRCVPISNHLYFYWYRQILGQKVEFLVSFYNNEISEKSEIFDDQFSVERPDGSNFTLKIRSTKLEDSAMYFCASSGLAALSYEQYFGPGTRLTVT.

J is TRBJ2-7 and V is TRBV25-1; D not certain. The V end lost 0 bases, the J end lost 3 bases, and 9 bases lay between the germline ends. Germline V gene sequence: CDR1 MGHDK, CDR2 SYGVNS. This CDR3 has 14 residues. The CDR3 DNA sequence: TGTGCCAGCAGTGAATACCAGGTAAACTACGAGCAGTACTTC. Translating gives CASSEYQVNYEQYF.

The genes are TRBV3-1 (or the pseudogene TRBV3-2) and TRBJ1-6, with unresolved D. The V gene lost 1 base and the J gene lost 5 bases, with 6 bases spanning the gap. This CDR3 comprises 14 residues. Germline CDR1 LGHDT, CDR2 YNNKEL (reference sequence). CDR3 in amino acids: CASSQAVDNSPLHF. In DNA form, the CDR3 reads TGTGCCAGCAGCCAAGCGGTGGATAATTCACCCCTCCACTTT.

V usage is TRBV5-8 and J usage is TRBJ1-2; tentative D call: TRBD1 (5 bases). The V and J ends lost 1 base and 1 base respectively, with 11 bases between them. The germline gives CDR1 SGHTS, CDR2 YDEGEE. CDR3 length: 15 residues. In nucleotides, the CDR3 is TGTGCCAGCAGCTTGTTCGGCGGGGGTAACTATGGCTACACCTTC. This gives the protein CASSLFGGGNYGYTF.

This rearrangement joins TRBV29-1 to TRBJ2-1; tentative D call: TRBD1 (5 bases). Germline CDR1 is SQVTM and CDR2 is ANQGSEA. V lost 1 base and J lost 2, with 12 bases in between. CDR3 length equals 15 residues. DNA for the CDR3: TGCAGCGTTGAAGGGGCAAGGGGCACCTACAATGAGCAGTTCTTC. This gives the protein CSVEGARGTYNEQFF.

The V and J genes are TRBV5-1 and TRBJ2-1, with 7 nucleotides matching TRBD1. From germline, CDR1 is SGHRS and CDR2 YFSETQ. This CDR3 contains 16 residues. Losses at the gene ends were 0 bases for V and 7 bases for J; bases not matched to a gene: 10. The CDR3 DNA reads as TGCGCCAGCAGCTTGGCTTACAGGGGAAGGGGGAATGAGCAGTTCTTC. It is translated as CASSLAYRGRGNEQFF.

J is TRBJ1-3 and V is TRBV7-9, with a possible D match to TRBD1 (5 bases). The V end was cut by 2 bases, the J end by 0 bases, with 8 bases between. The CDR3 is made up of 15 amino acids. Germline CDR1 reads SEHNR; CDR2 reads FQNEAQ (reference sequence). The CDR3 protein is CASSLQGSSGNTIYF. CDR3 bases: TGTGCCAGCAGCTTACAGGGAAGCTCTGGAAACACCATATATTTT.

V gene TRBV19 combines with J gene TRBJ1-1, with TRBD1 matching 7 bases. Germline V gene sequence: CDR1 LNHDA, CDR2 SQIVND (reference sequence). The CDR3 is made up of 14 amino acids. V lost 5 bases, J lost 1 base, and 4 bases stayed unmatched. This CDR3 reads CASSPRGQNTEAFF. DNA for the CDR3: TGTGCCAGTAGTCCAAGGGGGCAGAACACTGAAGCTTTCTTT.

The CDR3 loop reads CASNLGRGNTEAFF. As DNA, the CDR3 is TGTGCCAGTAATTTAGGACGGGGGAACACTGAAGCTTTCTTT. The chain is built from TRBV19 and TRBJ1-1; D uncertain. The CDR3 covers 14 residues. Germline V gene data show CDR1 as LNHDA and CDR2 as SQIVND (reference sequence). The ends were cut back, 7 bases at V and 1 base at J, with 13 bases in the middle.

The V gene is TRBV9, the J gene TRBJ2-2; the D is unclear. The V end was cut by 4 bases, the J end by 1 base, with 8 bases between. CDR3 length: 14 residues. CDR1 and CDR2 from the germline V gene are SGDLS and YYNGEE. CDR3 sequence: CASSPPRNTGELFF. The CDR3 DNA sequence: TGTGCCAGCAGCCCCCCCAGGAACACCGGGGAGCTGTTTTTT. The variable domain in full, completed from reference TRBV9 and TRBJ2-2, reads DSGVTQTPKHLITATGQRVTLRCSPRSGDLSVYWYQQSLDQGLQFLIQYYNGEERAKGNILERFSAQQFPDLHSELNLSSLELGDSALYFCASSPPRNTGELFFGEGSRLTVL.

CDR3 sequence (DNA): TGTGCCAGCAGCTTGCCTAGCAGGGAGGGCTATGGCTACACCTTC. Translated: CASSLPSREGYGYTF. V is TRBV5-4 and J is TRBJ1-2, with D possibly matching TRBD1 (5 bases). The CDR3 is 15 residues long. Trimming took 1 base from V and 4 from J, leaving 14 bases between them. Per germline, CDR1 SGHNT and CDR2 YYREEE (reference sequence).

This clone has a handful of counts. V usage is TRBV5-1 and J usage is TRBJ2-3, with 8 bases lining up with TRBD2. Trimming cost V 5 bases and J 3 bases; bases outside gene matches: 5. There are 14 residues in the CDR3. Germline V lookup: CDR1 SGHRS, CDR2 YFSETQ. The CDR3 bases are TGCGCCAGCAGGGGCGGGGGGCCAACAGATACGCAGTATTTT. It encodes CASRGGGPTDTQYF.

The rearrangement uses TRBV12-3 or TRBV12-4 and TRBJ1-2; tentatively, D is TRBD1 (6 bases). Trimming shortened V by 6 bases and J by 4 bases, and 9 bases separated the two germline ends. The length of the CDR3 is 12 residues. The CDR3 nucleotides read TGTGCCAGCAGGGACAGCTTCTATGGCTACACCTTC. This sequence encodes CASRDSFYGYTF.